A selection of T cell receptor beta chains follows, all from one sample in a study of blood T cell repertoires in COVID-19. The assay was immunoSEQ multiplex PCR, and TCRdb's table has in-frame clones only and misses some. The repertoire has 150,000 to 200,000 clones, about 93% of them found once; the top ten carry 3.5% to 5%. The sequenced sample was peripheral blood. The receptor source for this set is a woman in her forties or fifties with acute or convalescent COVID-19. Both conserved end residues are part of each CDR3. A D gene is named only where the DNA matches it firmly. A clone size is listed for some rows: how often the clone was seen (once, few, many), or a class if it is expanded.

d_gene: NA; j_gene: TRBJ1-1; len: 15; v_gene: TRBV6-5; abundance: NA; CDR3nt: TGTGCCAGCAGCGCGGGAGGTATACCGAACACTGAAGCTTTCTTT; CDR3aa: CASSAGGIPNTEAFF
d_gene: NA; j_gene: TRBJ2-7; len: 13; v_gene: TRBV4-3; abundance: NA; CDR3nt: TGCGCCAGCAGCCAAGTAGGAGGATACGAGCAGTACTTC; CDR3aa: CASSQVGGYEQYF
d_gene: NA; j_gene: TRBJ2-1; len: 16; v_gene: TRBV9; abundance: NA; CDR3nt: TGTGCCAGCAGCCCCATGGTCGGGGGCTCCTACAATGAGCAGTTCTTC; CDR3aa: CASSPMVGGSYNEQFF
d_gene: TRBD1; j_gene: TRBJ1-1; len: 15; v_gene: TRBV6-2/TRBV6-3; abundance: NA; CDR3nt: TGTGCCAGCAGTTACTCTGGGACAGTGAACACTGAAGCTTTCTTT; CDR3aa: CASSYSGTVNTEAFF
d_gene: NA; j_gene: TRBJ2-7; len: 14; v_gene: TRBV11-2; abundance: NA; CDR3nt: TGTGCCAGCAGGACAAAGGGGTTGACCTACGAGCAGTACTTC; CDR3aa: CASRTKGLTYEQYF
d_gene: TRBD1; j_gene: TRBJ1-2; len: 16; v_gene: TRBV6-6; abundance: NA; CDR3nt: TGTGCCAGCAGTTACGACAGGGGGCGGACTAACTATGGCTACACCTTC; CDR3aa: CASSYDRGRTNYGYTF
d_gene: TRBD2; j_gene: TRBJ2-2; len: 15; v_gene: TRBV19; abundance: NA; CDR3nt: TGTGCCAGTAGGAGGAGCGGGAGGAATACCGGGGAGCTGTTTTTT; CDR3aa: CASRRSGRNTGELFF
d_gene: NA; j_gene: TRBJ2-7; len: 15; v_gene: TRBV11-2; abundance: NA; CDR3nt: TGTGCCAGCAGCTCCAGCTCGGGATATACCTACGAGCAGTACTTC; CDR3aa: CASSSSSGYTYEQYF
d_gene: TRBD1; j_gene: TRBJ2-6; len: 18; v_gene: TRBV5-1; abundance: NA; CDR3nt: TGCGCCAGCAGCTTGACCGGGACAGCCCTTTCTGGGGCCAACGTCCTGACTTTC; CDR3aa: CASSLTGTALSGANVLTF
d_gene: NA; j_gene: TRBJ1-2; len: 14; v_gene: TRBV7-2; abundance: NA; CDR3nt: TGTGCCAGCAGCTTAGTGCAGGGCTCCTATGGCTACACCTTC; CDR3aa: CASSLVQGSYGYTF
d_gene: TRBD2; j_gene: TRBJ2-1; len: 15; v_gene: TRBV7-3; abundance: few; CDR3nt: TGTGCCAGCAGCTTCTTAGCGGGGTGGGCCGATGAGCAGTTCTTC; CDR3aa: CASSFLAGWADEQFF
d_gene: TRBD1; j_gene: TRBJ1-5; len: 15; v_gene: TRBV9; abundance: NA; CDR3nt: TGTGCCAGCAGCGCAGGGGGCGGAAGCAATCAGCCCCAGCATTTT; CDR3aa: CASSAGGGSNQPQHF
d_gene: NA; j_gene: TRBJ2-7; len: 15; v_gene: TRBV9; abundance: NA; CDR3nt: TGTGCCAGCAGCGTAGGATGGGGCTCTGCCTACGAGCAGTACTTC; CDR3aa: CASSVGWGSAYEQYF
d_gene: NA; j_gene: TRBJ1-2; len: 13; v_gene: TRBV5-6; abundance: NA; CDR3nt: TGTGCCAGCAGCTTGGGAGGGGGCTATGGCTACACCTTC; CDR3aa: CASSLGGGYGYTF
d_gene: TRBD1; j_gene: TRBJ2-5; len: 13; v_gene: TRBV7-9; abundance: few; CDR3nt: TGTGCCAGCACACCGGACAGGGGAGAGACCCAGTACTTC; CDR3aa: CASTPDRGETQYF